This T cell receptor beta chain was captured by sequencing in a study of blood T cell repertoires in COVID-19. Assay: immunoSEQ multiplex PCR; the TCRdb copy retains only in-frame clones and omits some. The sample has about 100,000 clones, about 80% seen once. The CDR3 is made up of 13 amino acids. V lost 1 base and J lost 1, with 5 bases in between. CDR1 and CDR2 (germline): SGHNT, YYREEE (reference sequence). This clone was observed at least ten times. Sequenced: peripheral blood. The V and J genes are TRBV5-4 and TRBJ1-1; D call uncertain. The TCR originated in a human donor in a cohort sampled during active COVID-19. CDR3 coding DNA: TGTGCCAGCAGCTTGAACAGGAACACTGAAGCTTTCTTT. It yields the protein CASSLNRNTEAFF.